This T cell receptor (beta chain) was found in a study of vaccination and CD4 T cells after COVID-19. Looking at the study overall: Control cultures received a CEFX pool, an HIV-1 Nef pool, or no peptide.

Treatment of the sample: approximately 9-day PBMC culture with coronavirus spike peptide pools or control peptides (ViraFEST assay). Once obtained from cultured CD4+ T cells, the DNA was sequenced using the Oncomine TCR Beta short-read assay. TCRdb itself ran the PCR reads through MiXCR, one entry per CDR3 protein. The repertoire holds approximately 21,000 distinct CDR3 sequences, with less than 55% as singletons. V trimming: 10 bases; J trimming: 5 bases; junction bases outside the gene matches: 10. The CDR3 runs to 15 residues. CDR1 is LNHDA and CDR2 is SQIVND in the germline V gene (reference sequence). Details on this clonotype: What it binds is unknown.

This TCR was recovered from a human donor with COVID-19. Sequenced material: cultured CD4+ T cells from blood. J is TRBJ2-5 and V is TRBV19, with 13 bases identical to TRBD2. The CDR3 sequence is CATGLAGDFRETQYF. The CDR3 nucleotides are TGTGCCACCGGACTAGCGGGGGACTTTAGGGAGACCCAGTACTTC.